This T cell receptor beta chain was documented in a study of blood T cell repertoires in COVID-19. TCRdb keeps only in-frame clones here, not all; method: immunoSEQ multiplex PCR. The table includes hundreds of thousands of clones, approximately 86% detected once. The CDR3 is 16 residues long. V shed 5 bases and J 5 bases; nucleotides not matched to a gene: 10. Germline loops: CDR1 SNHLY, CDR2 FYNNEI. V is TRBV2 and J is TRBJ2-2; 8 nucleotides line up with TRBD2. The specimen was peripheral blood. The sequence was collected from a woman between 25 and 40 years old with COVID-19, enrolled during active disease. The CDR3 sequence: CASSFRLAFVTGELFF. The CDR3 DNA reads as TGTGCCAGCAGTTTTCGACTAGCGTTTGTTACCGGGGAGCTGTTTTTT.